Listed below are T cell receptor beta chains from one sample, sequenced in a study of blood T cell repertoires in COVID-19. Generated by immunoSEQ multiplex PCR, the TCRdb table keeps only in-frame clones and is missing some. The repertoire holds just over 150,000 clones, with 88% as singletons. The material sequenced was peripheral blood. These receptors came from a woman aged 70-85 years with acute or convalescent COVID-19. CDR3s include the opening cysteine and the closing phenylalanine or tryptophan. The D gene is left open where the match is weak. Some rows have no size entry. The others give once, few or many, or a class for an expanded clone.

V gene: TRBV27
D gene: NA
J gene: TRBJ1-1
clone size: NA
CDR3 DNA: TGTGCCAGCAGGCCAGAAAACCGGAACACTGAAGCTTTCTTT
CDR3 protein: CASRPENRNTEAFF

V gene: TRBV29-1
D gene: NA
J gene: TRBJ1-1
clone size: few
CDR3 DNA: TGCAGCGTTGCAACAGGGAGAACTGAAGCTTTCTTT
CDR3 protein: CSVATGRTEAFF

V gene: TRBV5-6
D gene: NA
J gene: TRBJ2-7
clone size: NA
CDR3 DNA: TGTGCCAGCAGCCAGGCAAAGTACGAGCAGTACTTC
CDR3 protein: CASSQAKYEQYF

V gene: TRBV19
D gene: NA
J gene: TRBJ1-3
clone size: NA
CDR3 DNA: TGTGCCAGTAGTATTCCTCGGGGGTCTGGAAACACCATATATTTT
CDR3 protein: CASSIPRGSGNTIYF

V gene: TRBV3-1/TRBV3-2
D gene: NA
J gene: TRBJ2-4
clone size: NA
CDR3 DNA: TGTGCCAGCAGCCAAAGGGGGTTGGCGGGGGTGAACATTCAGTACTTC
CDR3 protein: CASSQRGLAGVNIQYF

V gene: TRBV2
D gene: TRBD2
J gene: TRBJ2-5
clone size: NA
CDR3 DNA: TGTGCCAGCCATCTAGCGGGGGGACAAGAGACCCAGTACTTC
CDR3 protein: CASHLAGGQETQYF

V gene: TRBV2
D gene: NA
J gene: TRBJ1-2
clone size: NA
CDR3 DNA: TGTGCCGGAGGGGCAGGGAGCTATGGCTACACCTTC
CDR3 protein: CAGGAGSYGYTF

V gene: TRBV11-3
D gene: TRBD2
J gene: TRBJ2-2
clone size: NA
CDR3 DNA: TGTGCCAGCAGCTTCAATGGGGGGGATATCAGCACCGGGGAGCTGTTTTTT
CDR3 protein: CASSFNGGDISTGELFF

V gene: TRBV4-2
D gene: TRBD1
J gene: TRBJ2-6
clone size: few
CDR3 DNA: TGTGCCACTCGGGACAGGGCTGGGGCCAACGTCCTGACTTTC
CDR3 protein: CATRDRAGANVLTF

V gene: TRBV4-1
D gene: NA
J gene: TRBJ1-1
clone size: NA
CDR3 DNA: TGCGCCAGCAGCCACCCGGTGAACACTGAAGCTTTCTTT
CDR3 protein: CASSHPVNTEAFF

V gene: TRBV27
D gene: TRBD1
J gene: TRBJ2-6
clone size: NA
CDR3 DNA: TGTGCCAGCAGTTTTCGGGGACAGGGCCTTTCTGGGGCCAACGTCCTGACTTTC
CDR3 protein: CASSFRGQGLSGANVLTF

V gene: TRBV19
D gene: NA
J gene: TRBJ1-3
clone size: NA
CDR3 DNA: TGTGCCAGTAGTTTGACAGCTTCTGGAAACACCATATATTTT
CDR3 protein: CASSLTASGNTIYF

V gene: TRBV18
D gene: TRBD1
J gene: TRBJ1-1
clone size: NA
CDR3 DNA: TGTGCCAGCTCACCATCGGCCAGGGGGCTAAGTGGCACTGAAGCTTTCTTT
CDR3 protein: CASSPSARGLSGTEAFF

V gene: TRBV18
D gene: NA
J gene: TRBJ1-3
clone size: NA
CDR3 DNA: TGTGCCAGCTCACCGATCGGGCAGGAGGTTACTGGAAACACCATATATTTT
CDR3 protein: CASSPIGQEVTGNTIYF

V gene: TRBV11-1
D gene: TRBD2
J gene: TRBJ2-1
clone size: NA
CDR3 DNA: TGTGCCAGCAGCCTACGGACTAGCGGACACAATGAGCAGTTCTTC
CDR3 protein: CASSLRTSGHNEQFF

V gene: TRBV29-1
D gene: NA
J gene: TRBJ1-2
clone size: NA
CDR3 DNA: TGCAGCGCCGAGCGGATGGGTGGCTACACCTTC
CDR3 protein: CSAERMGGYTF

V gene: TRBV18
D gene: NA
J gene: TRBJ1-1
clone size: few
CDR3 DNA: TGTGCCAGCTCACTTCAGGGGCTTAACGTGAACACTGAAGCTTTCTTT
CDR3 protein: CASSLQGLNVNTEAFF

V gene: TRBV20-1
D gene: NA
J gene: TRBJ2-4
clone size: NA
CDR3 DNA: TGCAGTGTAGGGCGCGGGAACATTCAGTACTTC
CDR3 protein: CSVGRGNIQYF

V gene: TRBV3-1/TRBV3-2
D gene: TRBD2
J gene: TRBJ2-5
clone size: once
CDR3 DNA: TGTGCCAGCAGCCAAGGCCGGACTAGCGGTCCCTATAGGGGGGAGACCCAGTACTTC
CDR3 protein: CASSQGRTSGPYRGETQYF

V gene: TRBV7-2
D gene: NA
J gene: TRBJ1-4
clone size: NA
CDR3 DNA: TGTGCCAGCAGCCCCTCCGTGAGGGCAACTAATGAAAAACTGTTTTTT
CDR3 protein: CASSPSVRATNEKLFF

V gene: TRBV3-1/TRBV3-2
D gene: TRBD2
J gene: TRBJ2-1
clone size: NA
CDR3 DNA: TGTGCCACCCGGGCCTCTAGCGGGGGGAATGAGCAGTTCTTC
CDR3 protein: CATRASSGGNEQFF

V gene: TRBV2
D gene: TRBD1
J gene: TRBJ2-3
clone size: NA
CDR3 DNA: TGTGCCAGCAGATCGGGACAGCCAAGTACTATAACTAGCACAGATACGCAGTATTTT
CDR3 protein: CASRSGQPSTITSTDTQYF

V gene: TRBV3-1/TRBV3-2
D gene: NA
J gene: TRBJ1-5
clone size: NA
CDR3 DNA: TGTGCCAGCAGCCAGCGGGGGGGAAGCAATCAGCCCCAGCATTTT
CDR3 protein: CASSQRGGSNQPQHF